This passage covers 23 T cell receptor beta chains from one sample sequenced in a study of technical replicates of blood from four donors. TCRdb keeps only in-frame clones here, not all; method: immunoSEQ multiplex PCR. The table lists roughly 100,000 clones, nearly 97% of them singletons, with approximately 0.22% in the top ten. The sequencing sample was made of T cells isolated from PBMCs. These receptors all come from a human donor in good health.

This chain connects TRBV7-9 to TRBJ2-1, with 7 bases lining up with TRBD1. Unmatched junction bases numbered 8, after V lost 11 bases and J lost 4 bases. The CDR3 is made up of 13 amino acids. Germline assignment: CDR1 SEHNR and CDR2 FQNEAQ (reference sequence). This CDR3 reads CAGTTGSYNEQFF. CDR3 nucleotides: TGTGCCGGGACGACAGGGTCTTACAATGAGCAGTTCTTC.

The V call is TRBV11-2, the J call TRBJ2-7; 9 bases map to TRBD2. The germline CDR1 and CDR2 sequences are SGHAT and FQNNGV. J was trimmed by 3 bases and V by 3 bases; bases with no gene match: 6. The CDR3 spans 15 residues. The CDR3: CASSLRAGGHYEQYF. The CDR3 bases are TGTGCCAGCAGCTTGCGAGCGGGAGGCCACTACGAGCAGTACTTC.

This rearrangement joins TRBV27 to TRBJ2-3; D unclear. This CDR3 is 13 amino acids long. CDR1 MNHEY and CDR2 SMNVEV come from the germline V gene (reference sequence). Trimming pared 6 bases from V and 0 bases from J, leaving 7 bases between. This chain's CDR3 is CASRRSSTDTQYF. The CDR3 DNA reads as TGTGCCAGCAGGCGGAGTAGCACAGATACGCAGTATTTT.

The V call is TRBV21-1, the J call TRBJ1-3. TRBV21-1 represents a pseudogene. The CDR3 is 17 residues long. This chain's CDR3 is CASTQSSVRCSGNTIYF. As DNA, the CDR3 is TGTGCCAGCACCCAAAGTAGCGTCAGGTGCTCTGGAAACACCATATATTTT.

The genes are TRBV10-3 and TRBJ1-1; 9 positions agree with TRBD1. Germline V gene sequence: CDR1 ENHRY, CDR2 SYGVKD. The V and J ends lost 3 bases and 6 bases, in that order; junction bases with no gene match: 8. This CDR3 contains 15 residues. The CDR3 spells CAISDPGTGIPEAFF. In nucleotides, the CDR3 is TGTGCCATCAGTGACCCCGGGACAGGGATTCCTGAAGCTTTCTTT.

The sample holds one count of this clone. The chain carries TRBV5-1 and TRBJ2-1; 8 bases are a match to TRBD2. The CDR3 length is 15 residues. Germline V lookup: CDR1 SGHRS, CDR2 YFSETQ. Germline trimming cut 4 bases from V and 7 bases from J; bases unmatched to any gene: 10. The CDR3 loop reads CASSPGLGFGNEQFF. In nucleotides, the CDR3 is TGCGCCAGCAGCCCGGGACTAGGGTTCGGAAATGAGCAGTTCTTC. Full variable domain (remainder filled in from reference TRBV5-1 and TRBJ2-1): KAGVTQTPRYLIKTRGQQVTLSCSPISGHRSVSWYQQTPGQGLQFLFEYFSETQRNKGNFPGRFSGRQFSNSRSEMNVSTLELGDSALYLCASSPGLGFGNEQFFGPGTRLTVL.

The chain has TRBV4-2 and TRBJ2-1; 11 bases fit TRBD2. The trim removed 0 bases at V and 4 bases at J, leaving 5 bases unmatched. CDR3 size: 17 residues. Germline loops: CDR1 LGHNA, CDR2 YNFKEQ. CDR3 sequence: CASSQEWVAGGYNEQFF. The CDR3 DNA reads TGTGCCAGCAGCCAAGAATGGGTAGCGGGAGGGTACAATGAGCAGTTCTTC.

The J gene is TRBJ1-4, the V gene TRBV30, with D perhaps TRBD1 (5 bases). Germline V CDR1 and CDR2: GTSNPN, SVGIG (reference sequence). With 5 bases removed from V and 8 bases from J, the gap between germline ends came to 15 bases. CDR3 size: 13 residues. The CDR3 reads CAWGSGGREKLFF. CDR3 coding DNA: TGTGCCTGGGGTTCGGGGGGACGAGAAAAACTGTTTTTT.

This sequence joins TRBV6-4 and TRBJ2-7; TRBD2 matches at 12 bases. The CDR3 sequence is 19 residues long. Unmatched junction bases numbered 14, after V lost 2 bases and J lost 3 bases. Looked up from germline, CDR1 is MRHNA and CDR2 is SNTAGT. CDR3 nucleotides: TGTGCCAGCAGTGACCTAACCACCCCTAGCGGGAGGGAGAACTACGAGCAGTACTTC. It encodes CASSDLTTPSGRENYEQYF.

A single count supports this clone. The rearrangement links TRBV6-1 to TRBJ2-2; 10 bases map to TRBD1. The V gene's germline CDR1 is MNHNS and CDR2 SASEGT. After removal of 6 bases from V and 3 bases from J, the junction contained 4 bases not matched to a gene. The CDR3 length is 15 residues. The CDR3 sequence is CASRRQGADTGELFF. The CDR3 coding sequence is TGTGCCAGCAGACGACAGGGGGCGGACACCGGGGAGCTGTTTTTT.

V is TRBV27 and J is TRBJ1-2; the D gene is possibly TRBD1 (6 bases). Germline-derived CDR1 and CDR2 are MNHEY and SMNVEV (reference sequence). The length of the CDR3 is 13 residues. V gave up 3 bases and J gave up 6 bases, with 11 bases separating them. The CDR3 loop is CASSFFQGHGYTF. The DNA for the CDR3 is TGTGCCAGCAGTTTTTTCCAGGGGCATGGCTACACCTTC.

This chain links TRBV19 with TRBJ1-1; D perhaps matches TRBD1 (5 bases). This CDR3 comprises 13 residues. Germline values: CDR1 LNHDA, CDR2 SQIVND (reference sequence). V was cut by 5 bases and J by 10 bases, with 17 bases left in between. The CDR3 protein is CASSPSPDKRAFF. In DNA, the CDR3 is TGTGCCAGTAGTCCGAGCCCGGACAAACGAGCTTTCTTT.

This chain uses TRBV7-8 with TRBJ2-2; D uncertain. Deletions cut 6 bases from V and 3 bases from J, with 8 bases between. The CDR3 contains 13 residues. CDR1 is SGHVS, CDR2 FQNEAQ, per germline. CDR3 DNA: TGTGCCAGCAGTAACGGGTACACCGGGGAGCTGTTTTTT. Amino acid sequence: CASSNGYTGELFF.

The chain recombines TRBV19 with TRBJ2-7, with 8 bases fitting TRBD1. V dropped 6 bases and J dropped 1; count of bases not matched to a gene: 5. The germline V gene has CDR1 LNHDA and CDR2 SQIVND (reference sequence). CDR3 size: 14 residues. The DNA for the CDR3 is TGTGCCAGTAGGAGAGGACAGGGATCCTACGAGCAGTACTTC. Translation: CASRRGQGSYEQYF.

In nucleotides, the CDR3 is TGTGCCAGCAGCGTAGACCGGGGGGAGACCCAGTACTTC. This translates into CASSVDRGETQYF. This chain joins TRBV9 and TRBJ2-5; TRBD2 is a possible D gene (6 bases). V was shortened by 0 bases and J by 5 bases, with 8 bases between the two germline ends. The CDR3 is 13 amino acids. Germline V CDR1 and CDR2: SGDLS, YYNGEE. Full variable domain (missing parts from reference TRBV9 and TRBJ2-5): DSGVTQTPKHLITATGQRVTLRCSPRSGDLSVYWYQQSLDQGLQFLIQYYNGEERAKGNILERFSAQQFPDLHSELNLSSLELGDSALYFCASSVDRGETQYFGPGTRLLVL.

The V gene is TRBV30, the J gene TRBJ1-1, with 7 bases fitting TRBD1. Germline lookup yields CDR1 GTSNPN and CDR2 SVGIG (reference sequence). The CDR3 has 16 residues. Unmatched junction bases numbered 8, after V lost 0 bases and J lost 1 base. As DNA, the CDR3 is TGTGCCTGGAGTGTAATTCCCGGGACAGCGAACACTGAAGCTTTCTTT. Protein: CAWSVIPGTANTEAFF. Complete variable domain (other parts from reference TRBV30 and TRBJ1-1): SQTIHQWPATLVQPVGSPLSLECTVEGTSNPNLYWYRQAAGRGLQLLFYSVGIGQISSEVPQNLSASRPQDRQFILSSKKLLLSDSGFYLCAWSVIPGTANTEAFFGQGTRLTVV.

The CDR3 protein is CASSGGLAGEETQYF. CDR3 DNA: TGCGCCAGCAGCGGAGGACTAGCGGGAGAAGAGACCCAGTACTTC. The J gene is TRBJ2-5, the V gene TRBV10-1, with 13 bases lining up with TRBD2. This CDR3 is built from 15 residues. Germline CDR1 is WNHNN and CDR2 is SYGVQD (reference sequence). V trimming: 6 bases; J trimming: 3 bases; junction bases outside the gene matches: 4.

The chain uses TRBV6-1 and TRBJ1-1, with 7 bases that match TRBD1. This CDR3 contains 13 residues. Germline V lookup: CDR1 MNHNS, CDR2 SASEGT. Unmatched junction bases numbered 7, after V lost 6 bases and J lost 6 bases. The CDR3 sequence: CASSTGVRAEAFF. The DNA of the CDR3 is TGTGCCAGCAGCACAGGGGTAAGGGCTGAAGCTTTCTTT.

This sequence joins TRBV4-1 and TRBJ2-7; D unclear. Germline CDR1 reads MGHRA; CDR2 reads YSYEKL. This CDR3 is 14 amino acids long. V gave up 1 base and J gave up 5 bases, with 12 bases separating them. The chain's CDR3 is CASSQVFSDDEQYF. As DNA, the CDR3 is TGCGCCAGCAGCCAAGTGTTCAGCGACGACGAGCAGTACTTC.

The chain uses TRBV6-4 and TRBJ2-2; 7 positions agree with TRBD1. CDR1 is MRHNA, CDR2 SNTAGT, per germline. The length of the CDR3 is 15 residues. The junction had 8 bases not matched to a gene; V was cut back by 8 bases and J by 2 bases. The CDR3 protein is CASGAGTDNTGELFF. The CDR3 nucleotides are TGTGCCAGCGGCGCAGGGACAGACAACACCGGGGAGCTGTTTTTT.

This sequence joins TRBV30 and TRBJ2-5; D ambiguous. Trimming pared 4 bases from V and 4 bases from J, leaving 16 bases between. Germline V gives CDR1 GTSNPN, CDR2 SVGIG (reference sequence). The CDR3 runs 14 residues. In DNA form, the CDR3 reads TGTGCCTGGACCTTTTCATGGCCCCCAGAGACCCAGTACTTC. It yields the protein CAWTFSWPPETQYF.

J is TRBJ2-7 and V is TRBV19; 14 nucleotides line up with TRBD2. The CDR3 sequence is 18 residues long. The germline CDR1 and CDR2 sequences are LNHDA and SQIVND (reference sequence). V dropped 5 bases and J dropped 4; count of bases not matched to a gene: 13. The CDR3 is CASSEADWGTSGRYEQYF. CDR3 coding DNA: TGTGCCAGTAGTGAAGCCGACTGGGGGACTAGCGGGAGATACGAGCAGTACTTC. The full variable domain, completed using reference TRBV19 and TRBJ2-7, is DGGITQSPKYLFRKEGQNVTLSCEQNLNHDAMYWYRQDPGQGLRLIYYSQIVNDFQKGDIAEGYSVSREKKESFPLTVTSAQKNPTAFYLCASSEADWGTSGRYEQYFGPGTRLTVT.

The chain uses TRBV27 and TRBJ2-2; unclear D gene. The CDR3 totals 13 residues. CDR1 and CDR2 from the germline V gene are MNHEY and SMNVEV (reference sequence). Trimming removed 3 bases from V and 5 bases from J, with 7 bases in between. CDR3 sequence reads: CASSFQYTGELFF. CDR3 nucleotides: TGTGCCAGCAGTTTTCAGTATACCGGGGAGCTGTTTTTT.